What follows are 28 T cell receptor beta chains derived from one specimen sequenced in a study of long-term antiretroviral therapy in people with HIV. This was the immunoSEQ v3.0 assay at survey level. Data came from immunoSEQ multiplex PCR; TCRdb stores just in-frame clones and leaves some out. The sample consists of 12,000 or so clones, 82% of them appearing once. Sequencing was performed on unsorted PBMCs, taken about 8 years after starting antiretroviral therapy. The receptor source for this set is a man aged 45 to 65 with HIV.

V is TRBV10-2 and J is TRBJ2-7; TRBD1 might be the D (6 bases). With 4 bases removed from V and 3 bases from J, the gap between germline ends came to 10 bases. This CDR3 has 13 amino acids. Germline V gene sequence: CDR1 WSHSY, CDR2 SAAADI. The CDR3 sequence: CASSGARGYEQYF. The CDR3 DNA is TGCGCCAGCAGTGGTGCCAGGGGCTACGAGCAGTACTTC.

The CDR3 DNA is TGTGCCAGCAGTCTCGGGACAGGAAACACTGAAGCTTTCTTT. Translated, it gives CASSLGTGNTEAFF. The chain combines TRBV6-5 with TRBJ1-1; the match to TRBD1 covers 8 bases. From germline, CDR1 is MNHEY and CDR2 SVGAGI. V gave up 5 bases and J gave up 2 bases; unmatched junction bases: 4. The CDR3 runs 14 residues.

The rearrangement links TRBV27 to TRBJ1-4; D unresolved. The CDR3 extends over 12 amino acids. V lost 10 bases and J 10 bases, leaving 16 bases between the germline ends. In germline, CDR1 is MNHEY, CDR2 SMNVEV (reference sequence). The CDR3 is CATLYTFGKLFF. The DNA for the CDR3 is TGTGCCACCCTATACACCTTCGGAAAACTGTTTTTT.

The genes are TRBV5-6 and TRBJ2-1; a possible D gene is TRBD1 (6 bases). The germline V gene has CDR1 SGHDT and CDR2 YYEEEE. Deletions cut 3 bases from V and 3 bases from J, with 13 bases between. This CDR3 comprises 15 residues. This chain's CDR3 is CASSSQGANYNEQFF. The CDR3 DNA follows: TGTGCCAGCAGCTCACAGGGCGCGAACTACAATGAGCAGTTCTTC.

CDR3: CASSLEPGELFF. CDR3 sequence (DNA): TGTGCCAGCAGCTTGGAGCCCGGGGAGCTGTTTTTT. This chain links TRBV5-6 with TRBJ2-2, with D unclear. V lost 0 bases and J lost 6, with 3 bases in between. From germline, CDR1 is SGHDT and CDR2 YYEEEE. The length of the CDR3 is 12 residues.

This clone occurred a few times. The chain has TRBV29-1 and TRBJ2-3; 15 bases map to TRBD2. V lost 2 bases to trimming and J lost 4 bases; unmatched junction nucleotides: 10. This CDR3 has 18 amino acids. The germline CDR1 and CDR2 sequences are SQVTM and ANQGSEA. This CDR3 is CSVEFWKWTSGGADTQYF. In nucleotides, the CDR3 is TGCAGCGTTGAATTCTGGAAGTGGACTAGCGGGGGGGCAGATACGCAGTATTTT.

The chain uses TRBV2 and TRBJ1-4; a weak D match, TRBD1 (5 bases). The V gene lost 10 bases and the J gene lost 8 bases, with 23 bases spanning the gap. Germline assignment: CDR1 SNHLY and CDR2 FYNNEI. The CDR3 is 15 amino acids. In DNA form, the CDR3 reads TGTGCCAACGCACCGTCTCCAGGACATCGAGAAAAACTGTTTTTT. It is translated as CANAPSPGHREKLFF.

This chain uses TRBV6-5 with TRBJ2-1, with 8 bases fitting TRBD2. The CDR3 loop spans 15 amino acids. Germline CDR1 reads MNHEY; CDR2 reads SVGAGI. The ends lost 2 bases at V and 2 bases at J; junction bases unmatched: 2. CDR3 region: CASSYGGGPYNEQFF. DNA for the CDR3: TGTGCCAGCAGTTACGGCGGGGGGCCCTACAATGAGCAGTTCTTC.

This sequence joins TRBV5-1 and TRBJ2-7, with TRBD2 as a possible D gene (7 bases). V was pared by 7 bases and J by 0 bases, with 14 bases between. The V gene's germline CDR1 is SGHRS and CDR2 YFSETQ. This CDR3 has 14 residues. The CDR3 region is CASSTGGRSYEQYF. The CDR3 DNA reads as TGCGCCAGCTCGACCGGGGGGCGCTCCTACGAGCAGTACTTC. The variable domain in full, with the rest retrieved from reference TRBV5-1 and TRBJ2-7, is KAGVTQTPRYLIKTRGQQVTLSCSPISGHRSVSWYQQTPGQGLQFLFEYFSETQRNKGNFPGRFSGRQFSNSRSEMNVSTLELGDSALYLCASSTGGRSYEQYFGPGTRLTVT.

The chain has TRBV29-1 and TRBJ2-3; D gene unclear. Germline loops: CDR1 SQVTM, CDR2 ANQGSEA. The CDR3 has 13 residues. The ends were cut back, 4 bases at V and 15 bases at J, with 23 bases in the middle. CDR3 in amino acids: CSVVESDPPIPYF. CDR3 nucleotide sequence: TGCAGCGTTGTAGAGTCCGACCCCCCCATTCCCTATTTT.

This chain joins TRBV13 and TRBJ2-3; TRBD2 aligns across 7 bases. From germline, CDR1 is PRHDT and CDR2 FYEKMQ (reference sequence). J gave up 4 bases and V 4 bases, and 5 bases lay outside the gene matches. The CDR3 runs to 14 residues. This CDR3 reads CASSSGLVPDTQYF. As DNA, the CDR3 is TGTGCCAGCAGCTCAGGACTAGTCCCAGATACGCAGTATTTT.

Here the CDR3 DNA reads TGTGCCAGCAGTTACTTTCCGGGGCAAGAAGCTTTCTTT. This translates into CASSYFPGQEAFF. The V gene is TRBV6-5, the J gene TRBJ1-1; D is possibly TRBD1 (5 bases). Germline CDR1 and CDR2: MNHEY and SVGAGI. The CDR3 is 13 residues long. V was pared by 1 base and J by 8 bases, with 11 bases between.

The gene calls are TRBV30 and TRBJ2-7, with 7 bases identical to TRBD1. CDR3 length equals 15 residues. Looked up from germline, CDR1 is GTSNPN and CDR2 is SVGIG (reference sequence). Trimming at V came to 2 bases and at J to 2 bases, leaving 9 bases not matched to a gene. CDR3 residues: CAWSLSGQRTYEQYF. In DNA form, the CDR3 reads TGTGCCTGGAGTCTGTCGGGACAGAGAACCTACGAGCAGTACTTC.

This clone has only one observation. The chain joins TRBV10-1 to TRBJ2-7; maybe TRBD1 (6 bases). The CDR3 totals 14 residues. The ends were cut back, 11 bases at V and 0 bases at J, with 17 bases in the middle. The V gene's germline CDR1 is WNHNN and CDR2 SYGVQD (reference sequence). The CDR3 protein is CARHGGRYSYEQYF. CDR3 DNA sequence: TGCGCCCGTCATGGGGGCCGTTACTCCTACGAGCAGTACTTC.

V and J are TRBV30 and TRBJ1-1, with D possibly matching TRBD1 (6 bases). Trimming removed 3 bases at V and 4 bases at J, with 18 bases between. CDR3 length: 15 amino acids. Germline values: CDR1 GTSNPN, CDR2 SVGIG (reference sequence). The CDR3: CAWSVQGPFPTEAFF. CDR3 sequence (DNA): TGTGCCTGGAGCGTTCAGGGGCCCTTTCCCACTGAAGCTTTCTTT.

This rearrangement joins TRBV13 to TRBJ1-1, with unresolved D. Germline V gene data show CDR1 as PRHDT and CDR2 as FYEKMQ (reference sequence). V shed 2 bases and J shed 3 bases, with 13 bases lying between them. This CDR3 comprises 15 residues. The chain's CDR3 is CASSLYAAADTEAFF. As DNA, the CDR3 is TGTGCCAGCAGCTTATATGCGGCGGCGGACACTGAAGCTTTCTTT.

The chain recombines TRBV11-2 with TRBJ1-1; no firm D call. Trimming cost V 5 bases and J 3 bases, with 7 bases left between them. CDR1 is SGHAT and CDR2 is FQNNGV in the germline V gene. CDR3 length: 12 amino acids. The CDR3 DNA is TGTGCCAGCAGCCTAGGAGACACTGAAGCTTTCTTT. As protein: CASSLGDTEAFF. The entire variable domain, with the rest obtained from reference TRBV11-2 and TRBJ1-1, is as follows: EAGVAQSPRYKIIEKRQSVAFWCNPISGHATLYWYQQILGQGPKLLIQFQNNGVVDDSQLPKDRFSAERLKGVDSTLKIQPAKLEDSAVYLCASSLGDTEAFFGQGTRLTVV.

The rearrangement links TRBV5-6 to TRBJ2-5, with TRBD2 identical over 7 bases. This CDR3 spans 16 amino acids. The germline V gene encodes CDR1 SGHDT and CDR2 YYEEEE. The V gene end was trimmed by 0 bases and the J gene end by 5 bases; junction bases not matched to a gene: 10. CDR3 loop: CASSLAAGAGVETQYF. Here the CDR3 DNA reads TGTGCCAGCAGCTTGGCCGCGGGTGCGGGGGTTGAGACCCAGTACTTC. Looking up the rest from reference TRBV5-6 and TRBJ2-5 gives the full variable domain: DAGVTQSPTHLIKTRGQQVTLRCSPKSGHDTVSWYQQALGQGPQFIFQYYEEEERQRGNFPDRFSGHQFPNYSSELNVNALLLGDSALYLCASSLAAGAGVETQYFGPGTRLLVL.

This sequence joins TRBV11-2 and TRBJ2-7; D gene unclear. There are 14 residues in the CDR3. The germline gives CDR1 SGHAT, CDR2 FQNNGV. V was trimmed by 1 base and J by 6 bases, leaving 13 bases between them. The CDR3 loop is CASSLVRASIEQYF. For the CDR3, the DNA is TGTGCCAGCAGCTTAGTTAGAGCGTCCATCGAGCAGTACTTC.

The J gene is TRBJ2-7, the V gene TRBV2, with D possibly being TRBD1 (6 bases). V shed 0 bases and J shed 3 bases, with 12 bases lying between them. Germline V CDR1 and CDR2: SNHLY, FYNNEI. The CDR3 sequence is 15 residues long. As DNA, the CDR3 is TGTGCCAGCAGTGAAGCGAAGGGGGAATTCTACGAGCAGTACTTC. It encodes CASSEAKGEFYEQYF.

The rearrangement links TRBV9 to TRBJ1-1, with D uncertain. Per germline, CDR1 SGDLS and CDR2 YYNGEE. Trimming removed 4 bases from V and 5 bases from J, with 18 bases in between. The CDR3 runs to 15 residues. CDR3 DNA sequence: TGTGCCAGCAGCCCCCGCACAGAGAGTAGGACTGAAGCTTTCTTT. This gives the protein CASSPRTESRTEAFF.

By proportion, this clone is medium-sized (0.01 to 0.1%). V is TRBV27 and J is TRBJ1-6; maybe TRBD1 (6 bases). There are 16 residues in the CDR3. Looked up from germline, CDR1 is MNHEY and CDR2 is SMNVEV (reference sequence). V was trimmed by 6 bases and J by 9 bases, leaving 21 bases between them. The CDR3 DNA is TGTGCCAGCAGACCAAGGCCCCAGGACAGATTTTCACCCCTCCACTTT. The encoded protein is CASRPRPQDRFSPLHF.

The chain has TRBV5-4 and TRBJ1-2, with D perhaps matching TRBD1 (6 bases). V dropped 2 bases and J dropped 6 bases, with 17 bases sitting between them. The CDR3 is made up of 15 amino acids. The V gene's germline CDR1 is SGHNT and CDR2 YYREEE (reference sequence). CDR3 region: CASSFLGGAMDGYTF. CDR3 sequence (DNA): TGTGCCAGCAGCTTCCTTGGGGGGGCGATGGATGGCTACACCTTC.

The chain combines TRBV12-2 with TRBJ2-7; the tabulated D call, TRBD2, remains unverified against the DNA. TRBV12-2 is shown as a pseudogene. The CDR3 contains 12 residues. The CDR3 nucleotides are TGTGCAAGTCGCCCCGAGTTGGGAGGGCAGTACTTC. It encodes CASRPELGGQYF.

V and J are TRBV7-9 and TRBJ1-5; TRBD1 matches 9 bases. V lost 4 bases and J lost 2; bases outside the gene matches: 3. The CDR3 has 15 residues. Looked up from germline, CDR1 is SEHNR and CDR2 is FQNEAQ (reference sequence). CDR3 in DNA: TGTGCCAGCAGCTGGGGACAGGGCGGCAATCAGCCCCAGCATTTT. As protein: CASSWGQGGNQPQHF.

V and J are TRBV27 and TRBJ2-7, with D perhaps assigned TRBD1 or TRBD2 (5 bases each). Trimming removed 10 bases from V and 2 bases from J, with 9 bases in between. Germline values: CDR1 MNHEY, CDR2 SMNVEV (reference sequence). The CDR3 loop spans 11 amino acids. CDR3 bases: TGTGCCACCGGGACCGCCTACGAGCAGTACTTC. Translating gives CATGTAYEQYF.

CDR3 protein: CASSFPGQKIDEQYF. The CDR3 DNA is TGTGCCAGCAGTTTTCCGGGACAGAAGATCGACGAGCAGTACTTC. The chain carries TRBV5-6 and TRBJ2-7; TRBD1 agrees at 7 bases. Germline CDR1 and CDR2: SGHDT and YYEEEE. Trimming at V came to 5 bases and at J to 5 bases, leaving 13 bases not matched to a gene. The CDR3 has 15 residues.

The chain has TRBV5-8 and TRBJ2-5, with 10 bases identical to TRBD2. The germline CDR1 and CDR2 sequences are SGHTS and YDEGEE. V dropped 2 bases and J dropped 5; count of bases not matched to a gene: 6. This CDR3 comprises 15 residues. The CDR3 region is CASSLLAGWLETQYF. The CDR3 DNA follows: TGTGCCAGCAGCTTACTAGCGGGGTGGCTGGAGACCCAGTACTTC.